This is a list of T cell receptor beta chains from one sample in a study of T cell changes during pregnancy in multiple sclerosis. Method: immunoSEQ multiplex PCR; TCRdb's copy keeps in-frame clones and lacks some. Here the sample spans some 60,000 clones, around 93% being singletons. Specimen: peripheral blood, collected after pregnancy. The receptors were gathered from a female donor with multiple sclerosis, enrolled in a pregnancy study. Both conserved end residues are part of each CDR3.

v_call: TRBV19; j_call: TRBJ2-1; cdr3_aa: CASSIFPSDEQFF
v_call: TRBV4-1; j_call: TRBJ1-5; cdr3_aa: CASSHPGQGGQPQHF
v_call: TRBV11-2; j_call: TRBJ2-1; cdr3_aa: CASSLVGLAGVSHYNEQFF
v_call: TRBV6-5; j_call: TRBJ2-7; cdr3_aa: CASSRGQVGTYEQYF
v_call: TRBV7-8; j_call: TRBJ2-2; cdr3_aa: CASSLARGMSTGELFF
v_call: TRBV5-4; j_call: TRBJ2-2; cdr3_aa: CASSSGGTGELFF
v_call: TRBV7-9; j_call: TRBJ2-7; cdr3_aa: CASSLGRDRAVFYEQYF
v_call: TRBV7-3; j_call: TRBJ2-1; cdr3_aa: CASSLGGGISYNEQFF
v_call: TRBV7-6; j_call: TRBJ2-3; cdr3_aa: CASSLAGGPSSTDTQYF
v_call: TRBV28; j_call: TRBJ2-7; cdr3_aa: CASSPFYEQYF
v_call: TRBV7-9; j_call: TRBJ1-5; cdr3_aa: CASSLGAGENQPQHF
v_call: TRBV30; j_call: TRBJ2-3; cdr3_aa: CACDGASGHTDTQYF
v_call: TRBV27; j_call: TRBJ2-7; cdr3_aa: CASSLSGLYEQYF
v_call: TRBV9; j_call: TRBJ1-1; cdr3_aa: CASSPSAGGMNTEAFF
v_call: TRBV4-3; j_call: TRBJ2-7; cdr3_aa: CASSQERLAGHPSYEQYF
v_call: TRBV6-1; j_call: TRBJ1-5; cdr3_aa: CASGYGQPQHF
v_call: TRBV7-2; j_call: TRBJ1-1; cdr3_aa: CASSFVTGWSFF
v_call: TRBV2; j_call: TRBJ2-7; cdr3_aa: CASTDRLNEQYF
v_call: TRBV7-2; j_call: TRBJ1-1; cdr3_aa: CASSLVGQGAGETEAFF
v_call: TRBV9; j_call: TRBJ2-5; cdr3_aa: CASSVAQSGGQETQYF
v_call: TRBV5-8; j_call: TRBJ2-7; cdr3_aa: CASSPLAENSYEQYF
v_call: TRBV19; j_call: TRBJ1-1; cdr3_aa: CASSIAAGGLDTEAFF
v_call: TRBV7-9; j_call: TRBJ2-5; cdr3_aa: CASSLALQGQTQYF
v_call: TRBV6-5; j_call: TRBJ1-1; cdr3_aa: CASSSTGGHRNTEAFF
v_call: TRBV28; j_call: TRBJ2-2; cdr3_aa: CASSGGRGNTGELFF
v_call: TRBV27; j_call: TRBJ2-3; cdr3_aa: CASSPLRRGLTDTSTDTQYF
v_call: TRBV7-3; j_call: TRBJ2-5; cdr3_aa: CASSAEGAAETQYF
v_call: TRBV19; j_call: TRBJ1-2; cdr3_aa: CASKREVGYGYTF
v_call: TRBV5-4; j_call: TRBJ1-1; cdr3_aa: CASSSQGSNTEAFF
v_call: TRBV5-6; j_call: TRBJ1-2; cdr3_aa: CASSLATFNYGYTF
v_call: TRBV16; j_call: TRBJ2-7; cdr3_aa: CASSHSTHEQYF
v_call: TRBV27; j_call: TRBJ2-6; cdr3_aa: CASSLNSGGLGANVLTF
v_call: TRBV7-7; j_call: TRBJ2-1; cdr3_aa: CASSWRDSTRDEQFF
v_call: TRBV4-3; j_call: TRBJ2-3; cdr3_aa: CASSQDSIAGDSTDTQYF
v_call: TRBV9; j_call: TRBJ1-5; cdr3_aa: CASSKGQYSNQPQHF